These 17 T cell receptor beta chains were sequenced from one sample in a study of cytomegalovirus exposure and HLA in healthy donors. The PCR contained 60 Vbeta and 13 Jbeta primers. Measured with immunoSEQ multiplex PCR; TCRdb has only the in-frame clones, and not every one. The sample has some 180,000 clones. The specimen was PBMCs. All receptors derive from a man aged 30-40 years in good health and CMV-seronegative.

The chain recombines TRBV9 with TRBJ1-2; D is undetermined. Trimming stripped 2 bases from V and 0 bases from J, with 17 bases between. The CDR3 extends over 17 amino acids. Germline V gene lookup returns CDR1 SGDLS and CDR2 YYNGEE. CDR3 loop: CASSVDPAGTSNYGYTF. CDR3 sequence (DNA): TGTGCCAGCAGCGTCGACCCGGCAGGTACTTCTAACTATGGCTACACCTTC. The variable domain in full, with the rest retrieved from reference TRBV9 and TRBJ1-2, is DSGVTQTPKHLITATGQRVTLRCSPRSGDLSVYWYQQSLDQGLQFLIQYYNGEERAKGNILERFSAQQFPDLHSELNLSSLELGDSALYFCASSVDPAGTSNYGYTFGSGTRLTVV.

The chain links TRBV28 to TRBJ2-7; TRBD2 might be the D (5 bases). Per the germline V gene, CDR1 is MDHEN and CDR2 is SYDVKM. The V gene lost 7 bases and the J gene lost 4 bases, with 17 bases spanning the gap. The CDR3 is 14 residues long. For the CDR3, the DNA is TGTGCCAGCACCAACCACGGGGTTGGTTACGAGCAGTACTTC. It is translated as CASTNHGVGYEQYF. The full variable domain, rest sourced from reference TRBV28 and TRBJ2-7, is DVKVTQSSRYLVKRTGEKVFLECVQDMDHENMFWYRQDPGLGLRLIYFSYDVKMKEKGDIPEGYSVSREKKERFSLILESASTNQTSMYLCASTNHGVGYEQYFGPGTRLTVT.

In DNA, the CDR3 is TGTGCCAGCAGCTTAAGGTATTCGGGTTTCGAGACCCAGTACTTC. Protein: CASSLRYSGFETQYF. This chain uses TRBV7-9 with TRBJ2-5; D gene ambiguous. V was clipped by 2 bases and J by 5 bases, with 15 bases between them. Germline CDR1 is SEHNR and CDR2 is FQNEAQ (reference sequence). This CDR3 comprises 15 residues.

The chain recombines TRBV10-3 with TRBJ1-5; D is possibly TRBD1 (5 bases). From germline, CDR1 is ENHRY and CDR2 SYGVKD. CDR3 size: 17 residues. Trimming left V 0 bases short and J 2 bases short, with 14 bases between. CDR3 amino acids: CAISESSGPVGNQPQHF. CDR3 nucleotide sequence: TGTGCCATCAGTGAGTCTTCAGGGCCGGTGGGCAATCAGCCCCAGCATTTT.

The chain is built from TRBV28 and TRBJ2-7, with TRBD2 as a possible D gene (6 bases). V lost 5 bases, J lost 3 bases, and 20 bases lay in between. This CDR3 region has 16 residues. The germline CDR1 and CDR2 sequences are MDHEN and SYDVKM. CDR3 sequence reads: CASSARRDGEYYEQYF. CDR3 DNA sequence: TGTGCCAGCAGTGCGAGGCGGGATGGAGAATACTACGAGCAGTACTTC.

V is TRBV28 and J is TRBJ2-7; perhaps TRBD1 as D (6 bases). Germline-derived CDR1 and CDR2 are MDHEN and SYDVKM. V was shortened by 1 base and J by 0 bases, with 10 bases between the two germline ends. CDR3 length: 15 residues. The CDR3 is CASSLSVTGSYEQYF. The CDR3 nucleotides read TGTGCCAGCAGTTTATCTGTGACAGGCTCCTACGAGCAGTACTTC.

The genes are TRBV6-1 and TRBJ2-2; TRBD1 aligns across 9 bases. From germline, CDR1 is MNHNS and CDR2 SASEGT. The length of the CDR3 is 15 residues. V shed 5 bases, J shed 1 base, and the junction held 2 bases outside the gene matches. In DNA, the CDR3 is TGTGCCAGCAGTTCGGGACAGGGGAACACCGGGGAGCTGTTTTTT. Protein: CASSSGQGNTGELFF.

The chain joins TRBV10-1 to TRBJ1-1; TRBD1 aligns across 9 bases. V lost 6 bases, J lost 8 bases, and 7 bases stayed unmatched. The germline CDR1 and CDR2 sequences are WNHNN and SYGVQD (reference sequence). The CDR3 length is 13 residues. CDR3 DNA sequence: TGCGCCAGCAGGGCCTCCGGGACAGGGGAAGCTTTCTTT. Translated, it gives CASRASGTGEAFF.

The CDR3 bases are TGTGCCAGCAGCTTAATGCAGGGCTACAATGAGCAGTTCTTC. Protein: CASSLMQGYNEQFF. The chain links TRBV7-7 to TRBJ2-1; D is perhaps TRBD1 (5 bases). The length of the CDR3 is 14 residues. Germline V gives CDR1 SSHAT, CDR2 FNYEAQ (reference sequence). The V end lost 2 bases, the J end lost 3 bases, and 8 bases lay between the germline ends. Together with reference TRBV7-7 and TRBJ2-1, the CDR3 gives the full variable domain: GAGVSQSPRYKVTKRGQDVTLRCDPISSHATLYWYQQALGQGPEFLTYFNYEAQPDKSGLPSDRFSAERPEGSISTLTIQRTEQRDSAMYRCASSLMQGYNEQFFGPGTRLTVL.

As DNA, the CDR3 is TGTGCCAGCAGCTTATGGACAGAGAACACCGGGGAGCTGTTTTTT. Amino acids: CASSLWTENTGELFF. The chain recombines TRBV7-2 with TRBJ2-2, with TRBD1 as a possible D gene (6 bases). The V end was cut by 2 bases, the J end by 1 base, with 8 bases between. Germline V gives CDR1 SGHTA, CDR2 FQGNSA. The CDR3 loop spans 15 amino acids.

The chain has TRBV28 and TRBJ1-4; D possibly corresponds to TRBD1 (5 bases). In germline, CDR1 is MDHEN, CDR2 SYDVKM. The CDR3 loop spans 16 amino acids. With 2 bases removed from V and 0 bases from J, the gap between germline ends came to 10 bases. The CDR3 bases are TGTGCCAGCAGTTTACCTGGGGCCGCAACTAATGAAAAACTGTTTTTT. This encodes CASSLPGAATNEKLFF.

The chain joins TRBV7-3 to TRBJ2-3; TRBD2 matches at 15 bases. CDR1 SGHTA and CDR2 FQGTGA come from the germline V gene. V was clipped by 1 base and J by 1 base; unmatched bases: 6. This CDR3 spans 19 amino acids. In nucleotides, the CDR3 is TGTGCCAGCAGCTTAAAAGGGACTAGCGGGAGGCGCGGCACAGATACGCAGTATTTT. It is translated as CASSLKGTSGRRGTDTQYF.

The chain is built from TRBV10-2 and TRBJ1-2; perhaps TRBD1 as D (6 bases). The CDR3 length is 14 residues. CDR1 WSHSY and CDR2 SAAADI come from the germline V gene. Trimming took off 8 bases at V and 4 bases at J, with 17 bases between the two ends. This CDR3 is CASGLWAGVYGYTF. CDR3 DNA sequence: TGCGCCAGCGGGCTATGGGCAGGGGTCTATGGCTACACCTTC.

The CDR3 protein is CASSRDREVGQPQHF. In nucleotides, the CDR3 is TGTGCCAGTAGTAGAGACAGGGAGGTCGGTCAGCCCCAGCATTTT. The rearrangement joins TRBV19 to TRBJ1-5; TRBD1 matches 7 bases. CDR1 is LNHDA, CDR2 SQIVND, per germline (reference sequence). This CDR3 has 15 residues. The V segment lost 4 bases and the J segment 6 bases; nucleotides outside the gene matches: 9.

The J gene is TRBJ2-3, the V gene TRBV7-3; 8 bases align to TRBD2. The germline V gene encodes CDR1 SGHTA and CDR2 FQGTGA. The length of the CDR3 is 16 residues. J was trimmed by 0 bases and V by 8 bases; bases with no gene match: 10. CDR3: CASSDGGGASTDTQYF. The CDR3 region has the DNA TGTGCCAGCTCCGACGGGGGGGGAGCCAGCACAGATACGCAGTATTTT. Using reference TRBV7-3 and TRBJ2-3 for the parts outside the CDR3, the full variable domain is GAGVSQTPSNKVTEKGKYVELRCDPISGHTALYWYRQSLGQGPEFLIYFQGTGAADDSGLPNDRFFAVRPEGSVSTLKIQRTERGDSAVYLCASSDGGGASTDTQYFGPGTRLTVL.

The chain employs TRBV2 and TRBJ2-1, with a tentative D call TRBD2 (6 bases). V was pared by 1 base and J by 5 bases, with 12 bases between. This CDR3 contains 15 residues. Per germline, CDR1 SNHLY and CDR2 FYNNEI. The CDR3 protein is CASSEVLAINNEQFF. In nucleotides, the CDR3 is TGTGCCAGCAGTGAAGTCCTAGCGATAAACAATGAGCAGTTCTTC.

The CDR3 is CASSIDGNTEAFF. The CDR3 nucleotides read TGTGCCAGTAGTATAGACGGGAACACTGAAGCTTTCTTT. The gene calls are TRBV19 and TRBJ1-1; D call uncertain. The CDR3 sequence is 13 residues long. CDR1 is LNHDA and CDR2 is SQIVND in the germline V gene (reference sequence). Trimming took off 0 bases at V and 1 base at J, with 3 bases between the two ends.